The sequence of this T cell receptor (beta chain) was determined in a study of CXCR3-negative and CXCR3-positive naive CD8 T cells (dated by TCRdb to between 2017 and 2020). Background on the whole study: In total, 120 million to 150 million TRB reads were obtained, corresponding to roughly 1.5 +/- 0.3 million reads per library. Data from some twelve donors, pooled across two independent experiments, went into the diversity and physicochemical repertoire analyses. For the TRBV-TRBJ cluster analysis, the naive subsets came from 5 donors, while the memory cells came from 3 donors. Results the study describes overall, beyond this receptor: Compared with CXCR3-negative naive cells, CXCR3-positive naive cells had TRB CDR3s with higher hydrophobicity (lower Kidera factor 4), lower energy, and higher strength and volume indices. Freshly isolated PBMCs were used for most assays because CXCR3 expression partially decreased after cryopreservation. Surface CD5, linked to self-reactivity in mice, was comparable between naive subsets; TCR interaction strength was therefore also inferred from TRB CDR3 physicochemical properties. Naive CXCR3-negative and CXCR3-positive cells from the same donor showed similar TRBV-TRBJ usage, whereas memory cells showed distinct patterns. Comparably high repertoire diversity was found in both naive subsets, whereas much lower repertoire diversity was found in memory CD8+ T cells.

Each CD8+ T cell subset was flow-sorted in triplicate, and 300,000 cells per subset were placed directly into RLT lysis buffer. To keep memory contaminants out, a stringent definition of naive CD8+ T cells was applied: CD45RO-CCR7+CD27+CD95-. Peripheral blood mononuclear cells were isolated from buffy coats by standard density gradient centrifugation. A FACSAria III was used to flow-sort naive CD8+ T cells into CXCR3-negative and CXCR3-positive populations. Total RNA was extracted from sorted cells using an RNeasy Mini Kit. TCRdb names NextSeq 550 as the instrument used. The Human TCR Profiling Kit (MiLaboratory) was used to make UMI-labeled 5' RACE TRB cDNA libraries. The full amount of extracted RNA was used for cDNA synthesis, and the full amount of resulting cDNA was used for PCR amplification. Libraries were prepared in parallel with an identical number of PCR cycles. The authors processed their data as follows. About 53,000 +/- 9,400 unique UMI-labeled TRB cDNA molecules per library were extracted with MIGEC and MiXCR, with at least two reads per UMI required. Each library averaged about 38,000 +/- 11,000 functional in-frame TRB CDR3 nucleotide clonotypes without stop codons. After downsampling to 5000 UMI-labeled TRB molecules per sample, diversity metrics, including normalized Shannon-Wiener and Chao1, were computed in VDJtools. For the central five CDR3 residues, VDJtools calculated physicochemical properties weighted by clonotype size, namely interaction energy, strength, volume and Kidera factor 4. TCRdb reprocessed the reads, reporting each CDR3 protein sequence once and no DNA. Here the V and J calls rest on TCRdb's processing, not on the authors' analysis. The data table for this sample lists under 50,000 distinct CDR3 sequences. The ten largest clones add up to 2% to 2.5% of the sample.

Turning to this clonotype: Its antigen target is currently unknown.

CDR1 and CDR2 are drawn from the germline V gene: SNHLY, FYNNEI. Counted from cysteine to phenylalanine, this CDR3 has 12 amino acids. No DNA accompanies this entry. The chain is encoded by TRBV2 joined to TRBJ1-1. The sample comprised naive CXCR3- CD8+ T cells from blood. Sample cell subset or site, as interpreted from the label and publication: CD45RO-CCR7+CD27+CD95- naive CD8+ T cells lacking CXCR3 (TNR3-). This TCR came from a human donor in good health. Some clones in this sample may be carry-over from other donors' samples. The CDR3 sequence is CARGYLDTEAFF.